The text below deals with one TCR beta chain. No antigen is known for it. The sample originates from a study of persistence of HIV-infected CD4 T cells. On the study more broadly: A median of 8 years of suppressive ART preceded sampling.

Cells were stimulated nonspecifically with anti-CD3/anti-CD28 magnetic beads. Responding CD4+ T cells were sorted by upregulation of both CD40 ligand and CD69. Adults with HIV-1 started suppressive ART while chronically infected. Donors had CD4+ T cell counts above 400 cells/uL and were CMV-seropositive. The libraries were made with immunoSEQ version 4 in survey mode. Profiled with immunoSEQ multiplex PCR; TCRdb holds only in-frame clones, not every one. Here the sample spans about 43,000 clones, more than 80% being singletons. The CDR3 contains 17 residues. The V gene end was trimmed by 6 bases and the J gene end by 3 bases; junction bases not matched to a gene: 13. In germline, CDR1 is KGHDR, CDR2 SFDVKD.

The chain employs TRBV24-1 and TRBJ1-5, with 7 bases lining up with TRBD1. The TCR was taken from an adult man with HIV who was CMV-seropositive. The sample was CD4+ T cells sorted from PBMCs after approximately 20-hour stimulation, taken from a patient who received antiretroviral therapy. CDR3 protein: CATSPGTVLRDNQPQHF. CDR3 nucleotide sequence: TGTGCCACCAGTCCCGGGACAGTTTTGAGGGACAATCAGCCCCAGCATTTT.